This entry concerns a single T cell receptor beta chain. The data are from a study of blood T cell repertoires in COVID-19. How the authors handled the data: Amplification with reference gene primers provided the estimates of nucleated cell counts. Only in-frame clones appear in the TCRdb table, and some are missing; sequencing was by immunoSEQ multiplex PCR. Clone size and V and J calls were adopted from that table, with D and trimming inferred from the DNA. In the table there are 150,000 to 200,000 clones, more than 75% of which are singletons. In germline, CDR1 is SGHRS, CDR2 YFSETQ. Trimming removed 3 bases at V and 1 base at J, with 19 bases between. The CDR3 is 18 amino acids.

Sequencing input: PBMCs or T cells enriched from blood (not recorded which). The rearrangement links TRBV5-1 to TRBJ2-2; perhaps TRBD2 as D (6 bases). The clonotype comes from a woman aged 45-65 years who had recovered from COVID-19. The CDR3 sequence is CASSSSPGGGVNTGELFF. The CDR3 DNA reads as TGCGCCAGCAGCTCCTCCCCGGGCGGCGGGGTGAACACCGGGGAGCTGTTTTTT.